The clone carrying this T cell receptor beta chain was recorded many times. Its antigen is undetermined. This entry comes from a study of spatial heterogeneity in lung cancer. Overall study findings and caveats: In blood, ubiquitous expanded tumor TCRs appeared more at resection than follow-up.

The study tagged each TCR cDNA molecule with a unique molecular identifier. TCRdb re-derived calls from the 5' RACE reads in MiXCR, one entry per CDR3 protein. The data hold roughly 12,000 distinct CDR3 sequences, with approximately 15% observed a single time. There are 16 residues in the CDR3. The V end was cut by 7 bases, the J end by 0 bases, with 16 bases between. Time point: sample taken at primary tumor resection. Unsorted samples of tumor, nontumor lung or frozen PBMC had their whole RNA sequenced. Donation came from 70 or so patients with untreated early-stage non-small cell lung cancer. The rearrangement joins TRBV12-3 or TRBV12-4 to TRBJ1-3, with D unclear. The sample here was PBMCs, taken at surgery. The source is a male donor with early-stage non-small cell lung cancer. CDR3 bases: TGTGCCAGCAACATTAGAGCGGCTTCCTCTGGAAACACCATATATTTT. It encodes CASNIRAASSGNTIYF.